The present T cell receptor (beta chain) was sequenced within a study of blood T cell repertoires in COVID-19. Only a few counts were recorded for this clone. The germline V gene has CDR1 WSHSY and CDR2 SAAADI. This CDR3 has 12 residues. Trimming removed 2 bases at V and 8 bases at J, with 8 bases between. Sequencing was performed with immunoSEQ multiplex PCR; in TCRdb, only in-frame clones are kept and a portion is missing. The sample contains some 170,000 clones, 85% to 90% of which appear only once. Sequences were obtained from peripheral blood. The chain joins TRBV10-2 to TRBJ2-3; D is unclear. The TCR sequence derives from an older woman with acute or convalescent COVID-19. CDR3 protein: CASSELRLTQYF. As DNA, the CDR3 is TGCGCCAGCAGTGAGCTTCGACTTACGCAGTATTTT.